Listed here are 22 T cell receptor beta chains from one sample, sequenced in a study of blood T cell repertoires in COVID-19. Sequenced by immunoSEQ multiplex PCR; TCRdb stores in-frame clones only, minus some. The sample includes 140,000 to 150,000 clones, 78% of them seen just once. The sequencing sample was made of PBMCs or T cells enriched from blood (not recorded which). These receptors were obtained from a woman between 50 and 59 years old who had recovered from COVID-19.

The V call is TRBV27, the J call TRBJ2-6; possible D gene TRBD1, 6 bases. Trimming took off 4 bases at V and 0 bases at J, with 13 bases between the two ends. This CDR3 has 17 amino acids. Germline V lookup: CDR1 MNHEY, CDR2 SMNVEV (reference sequence). The CDR3 loop reads CASSSGVLGSGANVLTF. The CDR3 DNA follows: TGTGCCAGCAGTTCAGGGGTACTGGGCTCTGGGGCCAACGTCCTGACTTTC.

This clone has more than one count but fewer than ten. CDR3 loop: CASSIKGDNSPLHF. CDR3 sequence (DNA): TGTGCCAGTAGTATTAAGGGGGATAATTCACCCCTCCACTTT. V gene TRBV19 combines with J gene TRBJ1-6, with a tentative D call TRBD1 (6 bases). This CDR3 contains 14 residues. Germline V CDR1 and CDR2: LNHDA, SQIVND (reference sequence). The germline V and J ends were trimmed by 3 bases and 5 bases, with 8 bases remaining between them.

The CDR3 sequence: CASSLALAGEVNEQFF. Here the CDR3 DNA reads TGTGCCAGCAGCTTAGCTCTAGCGGGGGAGGTCAATGAGCAGTTCTTC. This sequence joins TRBV7-9 and TRBJ2-1; 10 bases map to TRBD2. Per germline, CDR1 SEHNR and CDR2 FQNEAQ (reference sequence). This CDR3 comprises 16 residues. V was clipped by 0 bases and J by 6 bases; unmatched bases: 5.

The chain is built from TRBV6-8 and TRBJ1-5; unclear D gene. The V and J ends lost 6 bases and 9 bases respectively, with 9 bases between them. This CDR3 has 11 residues. The germline V gene encodes CDR1 MNHGY and CDR2 SAAAGT. CDR3 nucleotides: TGTGCCAGCAGAACTTTAAGGCCCCAGCATTTT. Its protein is CASRTLRPQHF.

This chain links TRBV5-1 with TRBJ2-1, with D perhaps matching TRBD2 (5 bases). V was clipped by 2 bases and J by 0 bases, with 15 bases between them. Germline loops: CDR1 SGHRS, CDR2 YFSETQ. The CDR3 contains 17 residues. Here the CDR3 reads CASSFFGLESSYNEQFF. The DNA for the CDR3 is TGCGCCAGCAGCTTTTTTGGACTTGAGAGCTCCTACAATGAGCAGTTCTTC. The variable domain in full, with the rest retrieved from reference TRBV5-1 and TRBJ2-1, is KAGVTQTPRYLIKTRGQQVTLSCSPISGHRSVSWYQQTPGQGLQFLFEYFSETQRNKGNFPGRFSGRQFSNSRSEMNVSTLELGDSALYLCASSFFGLESSYNEQFFGPGTRLTVL.

The chain links TRBV21-1 to TRBJ1-5. TRBV21-1 is a pseudogene locus. The CDR3 length is 14 residues. CDR3 in DNA: TGTGCCAGCAGCAGCCGGGGAGAGGATCAGCCCCAGCATTTT. The encoded protein is CASSSRGEDQPQHF.

This chain joins TRBV19 and TRBJ2-3; 11 bases line up with TRBD1. Germline lookup yields CDR1 LNHDA and CDR2 SQIVND (reference sequence). With 4 bases clipped from V and 4 bases from J, the junction kept 4 bases outside the gene matches. The CDR3 is made up of 15 amino acids. Here the CDR3 reads CASSRGGQGADTQYF. The CDR3 bases are TGTGCCAGTAGTAGGGGGGGACAGGGGGCAGATACGCAGTATTTT.

This clone was observed a handful of times. The chain recombines TRBV30 with TRBJ1-2; weak D call: TRBD1 (5 bases). The CDR3 runs 17 residues. Deletions cut 2 bases from V and 3 bases from J, with 22 bases between. CDR1 is GTSNPN, CDR2 SVGIG, per germline (reference sequence). DNA for the CDR3: TGTGCCTGGAGTAGGGACTGCGAGCTGGATTGGGACTATGGCTACACCTTC. It yields the protein CAWSRDCELDWDYGYTF.

This clone was seen more than once but under ten times. The chain is built from TRBV7-3 and TRBJ1-6; tentative D call: TRBD1 (5 bases). The CDR3 covers 14 residues. V lost 1 base and J 9 bases, leaving 10 bases between the germline ends. Germline V gives CDR1 SGHTA, CDR2 FQGTGA. For the CDR3, the DNA is TGTGCCAGCAGCTTAAACACAGGCGGTTCACCCCTCCACTTT. Translating it yields CASSLNTGGSPLHF. Using reference TRBV7-3 and TRBJ1-6 for the parts outside the CDR3, the full variable domain is GAGVSQTPSNKVTEKGKYVELRCDPISGHTALYWYRQSLGQGPEFLIYFQGTGAADDSGLPNDRFFAVRPEGSVSTLKIQRTERGDSAVYLCASSLNTGGSPLHFGNGTRLTVT.

In its sample, this clone was seen once. The rearrangement joins TRBV7-6 to TRBJ2-3, with 11 bases aligning to TRBD2. V gave up 5 bases and J gave up 2 bases; unmatched junction bases: 15. This CDR3 is built from 19 residues. The germline V gene encodes CDR1 SGHVS and CDR2 FNYEAQ. CDR3 sequence: CASSTHPGSSGGTTDTQYF. As DNA, the CDR3 is TGTGCCAGCAGCACCCACCCCGGGTCTAGCGGGGGGACCACAGATACGCAGTATTTT.

The chain uses TRBV3-1 (or the pseudogene TRBV3-2) and TRBJ2-3; a weak D match, TRBD1 (6 bases). In germline, CDR1 is LGHDT, CDR2 YNNKEL (reference sequence). The V end was cut by 4 bases, the J end by 0 bases, with 17 bases between. The CDR3 contains 17 residues. This CDR3 is CASSPPRTADSTDTQYF. CDR3 coding DNA: TGTGCCAGCAGCCCCCCGAGGACAGCAGATAGCACAGATACGCAGTATTTT.

This clone was recorded once. The chain recombines TRBV10-3 with TRBJ1-2, with TRBD1 matching over 7 bases. The CDR3 has 13 amino acids. The trim removed 7 bases at V and 4 bases at J, leaving 6 bases unmatched. Per germline, CDR1 ENHRY and CDR2 SYGVKD. The CDR3 DNA sequence: TGTGCCATCACCCCCGACAGGGTCTATGGCTACACCTTC. Protein product: CAITPDRVYGYTF.

The chain combines TRBV7-3 with TRBJ2-4; TRBD2 agrees at 8 bases. CDR3 length: 15 residues. V shed 5 bases, J shed 5 bases, and the junction held 8 bases outside the gene matches. The germline V gene encodes CDR1 SGHTA and CDR2 FQGTGA. The CDR3 DNA sequence: TGTGCCAGCAGCCACGGGGGGGCAGGAGAAAACATTCAGTACTTC. It yields the protein CASSHGGAGENIQYF.

The J gene is TRBJ1-4, the V gene TRBV5-1; D not resolved. The CDR3 has 15 amino acids. V lost 4 bases and J 5 bases, leaving 15 bases between the germline ends. Germline CDR1 SGHRS, CDR2 YFSETQ. CDR3 residues: CASSPSVGRNEKLFF. Written as DNA, the CDR3 is TGCGCCAGCAGCCCCTCCGTGGGCAGAAATGAAAAACTGTTTTTT.

This clone has just a few counts. The rearrangement uses TRBV7-8 and TRBJ1-2; TRBD1 matches at 8 bases. CDR1 is SGHVS and CDR2 is FQNEAQ in the germline V gene. V dropped 6 bases and J dropped 3; count of bases not matched to a gene: 9. CDR3 length: 15 amino acids. Written as DNA, the CDR3 is TGTGCCAGCAGGCCCAACAGGGGGAGCGACTATGGCTACACCTTC. Translation gives CASRPNRGSDYGYTF.

This clone was seen ten or more times. The chain recombines TRBV18 with TRBJ1-5; 7 bases match TRBD1. Looked up from germline, CDR1 is KGHSH and CDR2 is LQKENI. The V segment lost 3 bases and the J segment 5 bases; nucleotides outside the gene matches: 1. This CDR3 has 13 residues. CDR3 nucleotides: TGTGCCAGCTCACCGCAGGGGGATCAGCCCCAGCATTTT. This translates into CASSPQGDQPQHF.

The rearrangement joins TRBV27 to TRBJ2-2, with 12 bases matching TRBD2. V lost 3 bases and J lost 6; bases outside the gene matches: 8. This CDR3 contains 17 residues. Germline V gene lookup returns CDR1 MNHEY and CDR2 SMNVEV (reference sequence). CDR3 nucleotide sequence: TGTGCCAGCAGTTTGTCTAGCGGGGGGGGCAGGGCCGGGGAGCTGTTTTTT. Its protein is CASSLSSGGGRAGELFF.

The chain recombines TRBV2 with TRBJ2-3; D is unresolved. Trimming shortened V by 7 bases and J by 5 bases, and 10 bases separated the two germline ends. The germline CDR1 and CDR2 sequences are SNHLY and FYNNEI. This CDR3 is built from 12 residues. The CDR3 DNA sequence: TGTGCCAGCACCGCAACTCGAGATACGCAGTATTTT. Translating it yields CASTATRDTQYF.

The chain recombines TRBV19 with TRBJ1-1, with unresolved D. The V gene's germline CDR1 is LNHDA and CDR2 SQIVND (reference sequence). The CDR3 has 12 residues. V lost 7 bases to trimming and J lost 8 bases, with 14 bases between them. This CDR3 reads CASNDPRTEAFF. In nucleotides, the CDR3 is TGTGCCAGTAACGATCCGAGAACCGAAGCTTTCTTT.

The rearrangement joins TRBV28 to TRBJ1-2; 12 positions agree with TRBD1. With V trimmed by 4 bases and J by 8 bases, 8 bases remained unmatched. CDR1 MDHEN and CDR2 SYDVKM come from the germline V gene. CDR3 length equals 15 residues. The CDR3 is CASSWAGTGGFGYTF. CDR3 DNA: TGTGCCAGCAGTTGGGCCGGGACAGGGGGCTTCGGCTACACCTTC.

The V call is TRBV28, the J call TRBJ1-2; a weak D match, TRBD1 (5 bases). The CDR3 is made up of 12 amino acids. CDR1 MDHEN and CDR2 SYDVKM come from the germline V gene. With 8 bases removed from V and 1 base from J, the gap between germline ends came to 8 bases. The DNA for the CDR3 is TGTGCCAGCCGACAGTTTAACTATGGCTACACCTTC. Protein: CASRQFNYGYTF.

V and J are TRBV7-8 and TRBJ2-3, with 13 positions matching TRBD2. The CDR3 is made up of 18 amino acids. V trimming: 0 bases; J trimming: 3 bases; junction bases outside the gene matches: 6. Germline V gene lookup returns CDR1 SGHVS and CDR2 FQNEAQ. CDR3 bases: TGTGCCAGCAGCTTAGCCAACGGACTAGCGGGGGCAACAGATACGCAGTATTTT. Its protein is CASSLANGLAGATDTQYF.